This T cell receptor beta chain originates from a study of T cells in Graves' hyperthyroidism and ophthalmopathy. General study findings and limits: The model identified upcoming ophthalmopathy a median roughly 6.5 months ahead of onset. Most thyroid clonotypes that were expanded above 0.001 also turned up in blood.

There are a few counts of this clonotype. Its antigen is undetermined. Patients were excluded for uncontrolled infection, other autoimmune disease, pregnancy or lactation. Fresh peripheral blood, roughly 10 ml, was the source of the PBMCs. Amplified TCR beta CDR3 regions came from RNA transcripts. In the first-round RT-PCR of the TCR CDR3, the HTBI primer set was used. Each CDR3 protein gets one entry after TCRdb re-called the multiplex PCR reads with MiXCR. The table has fewer than 600,000 distinct CDR3 sequences, 12% to 15% seen once. The trim removed 5 bases at V and 2 bases at J, leaving 4 bases unmatched. CDR1 and CDR2 from the germline V gene are LNHDA and SQIVND (reference sequence). The CDR3 length is 18 residues.

The V call is TRBV19, the J call TRBJ2-6, with 15 bases lining up with TRBD2. This clonotype was obtained from a woman between 40 and 55 years old with Graves' hyperthyroidism. Material: blood. CDR3 amino acids: CASSPGLAGGTGANVLTF. The CDR3 DNA sequence: TGTGCCAGTAGTCCCGGACTAGCGGGAGGGACTGGGGCCAACGTCCTGACTTTC.